What follows are 17 T cell receptor beta chains derived from one specimen sequenced in a study of blood T cell repertoires in COVID-19. Profiled with immunoSEQ multiplex PCR; TCRdb holds only in-frame clones, not every one. The table has fewer than 50,000 clones, around 78% seen once. Sequenced input: peripheral blood. The source is a human donor in a cohort sampled during active COVID-19.

The table lists this clone with a count of one. This chain connects TRBV6-5 to TRBJ1-6, with 7 bases fitting TRBD1. Germline V lookup: CDR1 MNHEY, CDR2 SVGAGI. J gave up 10 bases and V 6 bases, and 6 bases lay outside the gene matches. CDR3 length: 13 residues. The CDR3 DNA follows: TGTGCCAGCAGCAGGGGGGAAAGCTCACCCCTCCACTTT. This gives the protein CASSRGESSPLHF.

This clone has a handful of counts. In nucleotides, the CDR3 is TGTGCCAGCAGGCGACAGGGGGCTGGGGCCAACGTCCTGACTTTC. This encodes CASRRQGAGANVLTF. The chain carries TRBV3-1 (or the pseudogene TRBV3-2) and TRBJ2-6; 9 bases agree with TRBD1. V gave up 6 bases and J gave up 2 bases; unmatched junction bases: 2. There are 15 residues in the CDR3. Germline lookup yields CDR1 LGHDT and CDR2 YNNKEL (reference sequence).

The CDR3 DNA sequence: TGTGCCAGCAGCCCGGGACAGGTCTATGGCTACACCTTC. As protein: CASSPGQVYGYTF. This rearrangement joins TRBV7-9 to TRBJ1-2, with 8 bases identical to TRBD1. The CDR3 is 13 amino acids. Looked up from germline, CDR1 is SEHNR and CDR2 is FQNEAQ (reference sequence). V lost 5 bases and J lost 4; bases outside the gene matches: 3. Full variable domain (missing parts from reference TRBV7-9 and TRBJ1-2): DTGVSQNPRHKITKRGQNVTFRCDPISEHNRLYWYRQTLGQGPEFLTYFQNEAQLEKSRLLSDRFSAERPKGSFSTLEIQRTEQGDSAMYLCASSPGQVYGYTFGSGTRLTVV.

The V call is TRBV5-6, the J call TRBJ2-7; D possibly corresponds to TRBD1 (6 bases). CDR3 length: 15 amino acids. Germline V gene lookup returns CDR1 SGHDT and CDR2 YYEEEE. V lost 0 bases and J lost 7, with 17 bases in between. This CDR3 is CASSLGQGFYGEQYF. The CDR3 coding sequence is TGTGCCAGCAGCTTGGGTCAGGGGTTCTACGGGGAGCAGTACTTC.

This clone showed up just a few times. The J gene is TRBJ1-6, the V gene TRBV4-1; 10 nucleotides align to TRBD1. CDR1 is MGHRA and CDR2 is YSYEKL in the germline V gene. V gave up 7 bases and J gave up 4 bases; unmatched junction bases: 4. The CDR3 length is 15 residues. CDR3 loop: CASNPGQGYNSPLHF. DNA of the CDR3: TGCGCCAGCAACCCGGGACAGGGGTATAATTCACCCCTCCACTTT.

This rearrangement joins TRBV7-9 to TRBJ2-5; 10 bases are shared with TRBD2. The ends lost 1 base at V and 4 bases at J; junction bases unmatched: 6. This CDR3 has 16 amino acids. The V gene's germline CDR1 is SEHNR and CDR2 FQNEAQ (reference sequence). The CDR3 sequence is CASSLEGLAYGETQYF. CDR3 nucleotide sequence: TGTGCCAGCAGCTTAGAGGGACTAGCGTACGGAGAGACCCAGTACTTC.

This sequence joins TRBV19 and TRBJ1-2, with no clear D. The CDR3 runs to 12 residues. V was trimmed by 6 bases and J by 8 bases, leaving 13 bases between them. Germline V gene lookup returns CDR1 LNHDA and CDR2 SQIVND (reference sequence). In nucleotides, the CDR3 is TGTGCCAGTAGGAAACCTTTCGGGGGCTACACCTTC. Its translation: CASRKPFGGYTF. The variable domain in full, with the rest retrieved from reference TRBV19 and TRBJ1-2, is DGGITQSPKYLFRKEGQNVTLSCEQNLNHDAMYWYRQDPGQGLRLIYYSQIVNDFQKGDIAEGYSVSREKKESFPLTVTSAQKNPTAFYLCASRKPFGGYTFGSGTRLTVV.

The J gene is TRBJ1-2, the V gene TRBV4-1; TRBD1 matches 8 bases. Germline loops: CDR1 MGHRA, CDR2 YSYEKL. This CDR3 is built from 15 residues. J was trimmed by 6 bases and V by 1 base; bases with no gene match: 7. CDR3 region: CASSQVGQGTDGYTF. CDR3 nucleotides: TGCGCCAGCAGCCAAGTAGGACAGGGAACGGATGGCTACACCTTC.

The J gene is TRBJ2-6, the V gene TRBV18; 9 positions match TRBD1. CDR3 length: 16 residues. V was pared by 3 bases and J by 2 bases, with 2 bases of the junction left unmatched. Germline V gene data show CDR1 as KGHSH and CDR2 as LQKENI. The CDR3 coding sequence is TGTGCCAGCTCACCCCGGGACAGGGCTGGGGCCAACGTCCTGACTTTC. Residues: CASSPRDRAGANVLTF.

V gene TRBV9 combines with J gene TRBJ2-1, with TRBD1 identical over 12 bases. CDR3 length equals 15 residues. Germline V gives CDR1 SGDLS, CDR2 YYNGEE. The trim removed 4 bases at V and 5 bases at J, leaving 4 bases unmatched. The CDR3: CASSMGQGAHNEQFF. CDR3 sequence (DNA): TGTGCCAGCAGCATGGGACAGGGGGCGCACAATGAGCAGTTCTTC.

The rearrangement uses TRBV5-6 and TRBJ1-3, with 7 bases fitting TRBD1. CDR1 is SGHDT, CDR2 YYEEEE, per germline. The junction had 0 bases not matched to a gene; V was cut back by 0 bases and J by 0 bases. This CDR3 is 15 amino acids long. The CDR3 region is CASSLAGGSGNTIYF. The CDR3 coding sequence is TGTGCCAGCAGCTTGGCAGGGGGCTCTGGAAACACCATATATTTT.

CDR3: CASSLDWTDYGYTF. CDR3 nucleotides: TGCGCCAGCAGCTTGGACTGGACAGACTATGGCTACACCTTC. The rearrangement joins TRBV5-1 to TRBJ1-2; TRBD1 might be the D (6 bases). The germline V gene has CDR1 SGHRS and CDR2 YFSETQ. This CDR3 contains 14 residues. Between the trimmed V and J ends, which lost 0 bases and 3 bases, there was a span of 9 bases.

The rearrangement links TRBV19 to TRBJ2-7; 12 bases are a match to TRBD2. There are 14 residues in the CDR3. J lost 4 bases, V lost 9 bases, and 7 bases had no gene match. CDR1 is LNHDA and CDR2 is SQIVND in the germline V gene (reference sequence). CDR3 sequence reads: CASRRLAGDYEQYF. The CDR3 nucleotides read TGTGCCAGCAGACGACTAGCGGGGGATTACGAGCAGTACTTC.

The chain couples TRBV27 to TRBJ1-4; 7 bases are shared with TRBD1. Germline CDR1 reads MNHEY; CDR2 reads SMNVEV (reference sequence). Trimming took 5 bases from V and 5 from J; bases not matched to a gene: 5. The CDR3 extends over 14 amino acids. The DNA of the CDR3 is TGTGCCAGCAGTCGCGACAGGGTCAATGAAAAACTGTTTTTT. This codes for CASSRDRVNEKLFF.

The rearrangement links TRBV5-5 to TRBJ1-1; 9 nucleotides agree with TRBD1. J gave up 6 bases and V 2 bases, and 8 bases lay outside the gene matches. Germline-derived CDR1 and CDR2 are SGHKS and YYEKEE (reference sequence). The CDR3 has 15 amino acids. In DNA form, the CDR3 reads TGTGCCAGCAGCTTACAGGGGGCGAGGTTCCCTGAAGCTTTCTTT. Encoded protein: CASSLQGARFPEAFF.

The J gene is TRBJ1-2, the V gene TRBV5-1, with 8 bases that match TRBD1. This CDR3 is built from 14 residues. V lost 4 bases, J lost 8 bases, and 10 bases stayed unmatched. Germline CDR1 SGHRS, CDR2 YFSETQ. This CDR3 reads CASSNYQGAGGYTF. In DNA, the CDR3 is TGCGCCAGCAGCAACTATCAGGGGGCTGGCGGCTACACCTTC.

V gene TRBV19 combines with J gene TRBJ2-7; 7 bases agree with TRBD1. The CDR3 consists of 16 residues. The germline gives CDR1 LNHDA, CDR2 SQIVND (reference sequence). J lost 0 bases, V lost 4 bases, and 9 bases had no gene match. The CDR3 sequence: CASSRPGQADSYEQYF. CDR3 nucleotides: TGTGCCAGTAGTAGACCCGGACAGGCAGACTCCTACGAGCAGTACTTC.